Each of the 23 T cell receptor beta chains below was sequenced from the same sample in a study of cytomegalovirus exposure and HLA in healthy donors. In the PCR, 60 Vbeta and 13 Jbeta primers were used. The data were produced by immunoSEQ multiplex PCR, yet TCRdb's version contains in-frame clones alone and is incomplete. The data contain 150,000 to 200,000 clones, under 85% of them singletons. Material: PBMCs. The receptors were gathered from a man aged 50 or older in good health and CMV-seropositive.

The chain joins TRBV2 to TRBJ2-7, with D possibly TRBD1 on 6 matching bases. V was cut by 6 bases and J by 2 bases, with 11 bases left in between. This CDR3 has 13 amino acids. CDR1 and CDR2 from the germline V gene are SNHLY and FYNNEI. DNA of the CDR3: TGTGCCAGCAGCGGACAGAACCCCTACGAGCAGTACTTC. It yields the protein CASSGQNPYEQYF.

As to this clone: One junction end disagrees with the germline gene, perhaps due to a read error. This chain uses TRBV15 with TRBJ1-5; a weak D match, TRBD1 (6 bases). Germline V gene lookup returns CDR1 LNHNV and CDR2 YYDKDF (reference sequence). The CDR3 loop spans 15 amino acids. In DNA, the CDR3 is TGTGCCACCAGCGGAGACGGGGGGGCCGGTCAGCCCCAGCATTTT. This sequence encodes CATSGDGGAGQPQHF.

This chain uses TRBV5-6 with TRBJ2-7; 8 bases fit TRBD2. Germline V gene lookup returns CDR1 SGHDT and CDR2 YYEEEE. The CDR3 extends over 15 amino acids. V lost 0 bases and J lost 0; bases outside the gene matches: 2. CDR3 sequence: CASSLVGTSSYEQYF. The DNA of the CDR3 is TGTGCCAGCAGCTTGGTAGGGACTAGCTCCTACGAGCAGTACTTC.

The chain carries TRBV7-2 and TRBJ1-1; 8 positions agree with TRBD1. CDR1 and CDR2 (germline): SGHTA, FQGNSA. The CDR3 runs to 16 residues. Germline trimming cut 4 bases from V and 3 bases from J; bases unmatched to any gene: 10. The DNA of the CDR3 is TGTGCCAGCAGCTATCCGCGGACAGGGCCCCACACTGAAGCTTTCTTT. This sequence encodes CASSYPRTGPHTEAFF.

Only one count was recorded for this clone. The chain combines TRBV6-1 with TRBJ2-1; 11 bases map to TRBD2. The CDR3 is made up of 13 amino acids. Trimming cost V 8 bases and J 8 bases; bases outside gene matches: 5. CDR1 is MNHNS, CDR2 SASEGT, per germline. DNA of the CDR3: TGTGCCAGCGAGGGACTAGCGGTCTATGAGCAGTTCTTC. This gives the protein CASEGLAVYEQFF.

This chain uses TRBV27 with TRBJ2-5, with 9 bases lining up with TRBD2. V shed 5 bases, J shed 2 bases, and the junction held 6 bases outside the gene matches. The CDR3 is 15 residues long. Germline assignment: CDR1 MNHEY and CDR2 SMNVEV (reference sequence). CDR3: CASSGGLAEQETQYF. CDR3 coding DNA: TGTGCCAGCAGTGGGGGACTAGCAGAACAAGAGACCCAGTACTTC.

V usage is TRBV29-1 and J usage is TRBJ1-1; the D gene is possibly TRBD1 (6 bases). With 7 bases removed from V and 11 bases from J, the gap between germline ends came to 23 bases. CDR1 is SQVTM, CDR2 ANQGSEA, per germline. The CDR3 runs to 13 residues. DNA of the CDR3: TGCAGCGGCGGAAAAACAGGGTTTAGGAAGGCTTTCTTT. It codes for CSGGKTGFRKAFF.

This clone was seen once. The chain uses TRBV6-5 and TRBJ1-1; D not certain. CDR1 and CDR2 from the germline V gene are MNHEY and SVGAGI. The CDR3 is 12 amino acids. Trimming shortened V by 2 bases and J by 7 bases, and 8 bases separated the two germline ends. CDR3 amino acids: CASSYGQDEAFF. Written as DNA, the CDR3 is TGTGCCAGCAGTTACGGGCAGGATGAAGCTTTCTTT.

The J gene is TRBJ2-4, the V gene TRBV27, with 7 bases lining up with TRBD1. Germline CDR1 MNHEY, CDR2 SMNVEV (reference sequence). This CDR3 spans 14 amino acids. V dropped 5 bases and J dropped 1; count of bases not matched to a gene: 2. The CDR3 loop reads CASSQQGAKNIQYF. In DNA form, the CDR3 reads TGTGCCAGCAGTCAACAGGGGGCCAAAAACATTCAGTACTTC.

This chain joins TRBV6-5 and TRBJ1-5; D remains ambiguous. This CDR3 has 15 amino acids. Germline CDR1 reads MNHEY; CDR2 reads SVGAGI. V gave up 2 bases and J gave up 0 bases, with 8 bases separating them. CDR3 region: CASSYNANSNQPQHF. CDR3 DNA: TGTGCCAGCAGTTACAATGCGAATAGCAATCAGCCCCAGCATTTT.

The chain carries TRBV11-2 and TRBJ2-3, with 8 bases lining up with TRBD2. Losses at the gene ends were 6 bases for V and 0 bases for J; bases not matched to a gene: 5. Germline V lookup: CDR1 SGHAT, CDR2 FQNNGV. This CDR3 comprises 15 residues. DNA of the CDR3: TGTGCCAGCAGATCTATAGCGGGAAGCACAGATACGCAGTATTTT. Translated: CASRSIAGSTDTQYF.

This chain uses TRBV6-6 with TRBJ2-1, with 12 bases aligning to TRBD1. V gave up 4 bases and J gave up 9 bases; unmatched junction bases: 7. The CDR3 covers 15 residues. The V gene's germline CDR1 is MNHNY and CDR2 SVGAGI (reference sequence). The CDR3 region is CASSLRDRGRGEQFF. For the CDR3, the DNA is TGTGCCAGCAGTTTACGGGACAGGGGGCGAGGTGAGCAGTTCTTC.

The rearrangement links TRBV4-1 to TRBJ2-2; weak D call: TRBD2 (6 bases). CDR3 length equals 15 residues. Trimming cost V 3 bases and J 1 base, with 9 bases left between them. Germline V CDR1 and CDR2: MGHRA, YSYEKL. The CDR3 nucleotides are TGCGCCAGCAGCCATTCGGGAGTGAACACCGGGGAGCTGTTTTTT. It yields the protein CASSHSGVNTGELFF.

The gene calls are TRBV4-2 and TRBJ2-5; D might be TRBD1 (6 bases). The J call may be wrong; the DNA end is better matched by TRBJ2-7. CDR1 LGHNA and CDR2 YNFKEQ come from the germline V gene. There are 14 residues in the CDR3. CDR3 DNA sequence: TGTGCCAGCAGCCAAACAGGGAGCACCTACGAGCAGTACTTC. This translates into CASSQTGSTYEQYF.

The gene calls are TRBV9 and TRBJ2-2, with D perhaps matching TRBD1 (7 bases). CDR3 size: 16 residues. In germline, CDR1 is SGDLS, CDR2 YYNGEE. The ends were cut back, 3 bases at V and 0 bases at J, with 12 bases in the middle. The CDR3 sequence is CASSAAGQPNTGELFF. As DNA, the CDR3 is TGTGCCAGCAGCGCCGCGGGACAGCCGAACACCGGGGAGCTGTTTTTT.

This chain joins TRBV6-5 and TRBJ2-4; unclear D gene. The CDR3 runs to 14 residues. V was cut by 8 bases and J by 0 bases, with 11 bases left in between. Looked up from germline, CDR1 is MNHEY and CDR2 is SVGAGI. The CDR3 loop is CASDRSGAKNIQYF. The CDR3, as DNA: TGTGCCAGCGATCGCTCGGGAGCCAAAAACATTCAGTACTTC.

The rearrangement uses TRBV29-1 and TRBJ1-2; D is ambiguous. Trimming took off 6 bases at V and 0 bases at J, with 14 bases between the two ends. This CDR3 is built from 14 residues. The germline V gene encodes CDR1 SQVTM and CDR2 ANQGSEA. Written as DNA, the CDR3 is TGCAGCGTAGCGGACCCTAAGTCTAACTATGGCTACACCTTC. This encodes CSVADPKSNYGYTF.

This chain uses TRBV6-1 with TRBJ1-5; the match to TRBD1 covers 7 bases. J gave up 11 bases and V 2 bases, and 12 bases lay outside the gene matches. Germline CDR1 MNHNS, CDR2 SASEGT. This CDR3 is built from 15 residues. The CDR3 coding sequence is TGTGCCAGCAGTGAATCCCAGGGGGTGAAAGGGTCCCAGCATTTT. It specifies CASSESQGVKGSQHF.

CDR3 in amino acids: CASSLGQGNTIYF. CDR3 DNA: TGTGCCAGCAGCTTGGGACAGGGAAACACCATATATTTT. The J gene is TRBJ1-3, the V gene TRBV5-6; tentatively, D is TRBD1 (5 bases). V was shortened by 0 bases and J by 4 bases, with 5 bases between the two germline ends. The CDR3 consists of 13 residues. CDR1 is SGHDT and CDR2 is YYEEEE in the germline V gene.

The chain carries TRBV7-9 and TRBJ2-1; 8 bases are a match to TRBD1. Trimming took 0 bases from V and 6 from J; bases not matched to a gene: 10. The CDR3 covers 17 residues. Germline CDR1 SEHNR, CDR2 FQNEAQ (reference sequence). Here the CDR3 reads CASSLAYIQGAGNEQFF. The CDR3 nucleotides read TGTGCCAGCAGCTTAGCGTATATCCAGGGGGCGGGCAATGAGCAGTTCTTC.

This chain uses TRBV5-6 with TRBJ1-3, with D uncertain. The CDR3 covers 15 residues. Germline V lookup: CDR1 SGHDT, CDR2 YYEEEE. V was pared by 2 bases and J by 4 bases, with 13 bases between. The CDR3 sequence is CASSFGYGNGNTIYF. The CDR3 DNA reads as TGTGCCAGCAGCTTTGGTTACGGTAACGGAAACACCATATATTTT.

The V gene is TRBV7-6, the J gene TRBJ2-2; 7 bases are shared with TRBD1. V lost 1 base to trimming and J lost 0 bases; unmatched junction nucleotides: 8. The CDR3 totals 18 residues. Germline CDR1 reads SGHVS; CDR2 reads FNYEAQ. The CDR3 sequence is CASSLELVGTANTGELFF. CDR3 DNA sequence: TGTGCCAGCAGCTTAGAGTTAGTCGGGACAGCGAACACCGGGGAGCTGTTTTTT.

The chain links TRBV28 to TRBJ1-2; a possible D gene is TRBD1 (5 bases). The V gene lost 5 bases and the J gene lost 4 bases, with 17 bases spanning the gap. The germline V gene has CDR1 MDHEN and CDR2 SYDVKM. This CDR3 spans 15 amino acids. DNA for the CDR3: TGTGCCAGCAGTGTCCACAGGTCACGCAGCTATGGCTACACCTTC. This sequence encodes CASSVHRSRSYGYTF.